Below, 25 T cell receptor beta chains from the same sample are listed, as sequenced in a study of T cell clonotyping in hematopoietic cell transplantation. Sequencing used immunoSEQ multiplex PCR; TCRdb keeps in-frame clones, though not all of them. The table has over 10,000 clones, about 79% seen once; the top ten hold approximately 5.4%. The source material was PBMCs, sampled 100 days after allogeneic stem cell transplant. The receptors here all came from a female patient aged 40-50 years who had an allogeneic stem cell transplant from a related donor, so T cells may come from the graft donor. Some clones in this sample may be carry-over from other donors' samples.

V usage is TRBV28 and J usage is TRBJ2-7; 11 bases line up with TRBD1. CDR3 size: 15 residues. V lost 5 bases and J lost 6; bases outside the gene matches: 9. In germline, CDR1 is MDHEN, CDR2 SYDVKM. CDR3 loop: CASSLTGTGGGEQYF. DNA for the CDR3: TGTGCCAGCAGTCTGACCGGGACAGGGGGTGGCGAGCAGTACTTC.

The chain links TRBV6-5 to TRBJ2-7, with a tentative D call TRBD1 (7 bases). This CDR3 spans 15 amino acids. V was cut by 2 bases and J by 1 base, with 12 bases left in between. CDR1 is MNHEY and CDR2 is SVGAGI in the germline V gene. The CDR3 nucleotides are TGTGCCAGCAGTTACGAGGCAGGGGGGTCCTACGAGCAGTACTTC. This translates into CASSYEAGGSYEQYF.

This sequence joins TRBV4-3 and TRBJ2-5, with 7 positions matching TRBD2. V lost 4 bases, J lost 5 bases, and 13 bases stayed unmatched. Germline V gene data show CDR1 as LGHNA and CDR2 as YSLEER. This CDR3 region has 16 residues. As DNA, the CDR3 is TGCGCCAGCAGCCCCACGGGGACTACAACTAGGGAGACCCAGTACTTC. It codes for CASSPTGTTTRETQYF.

The chain couples TRBV11-3 to TRBJ1-2, with TRBD1 as a possible D gene (6 bases). Germline lookup yields CDR1 SGHNT and CDR2 YENEEA. The length of the CDR3 is 12 residues. Trimming left V 5 bases short and J 8 bases short, with 12 bases between. As DNA, the CDR3 is TGTGCCAGCAGCAGGGGGGCGGAGGGCTACACCTTC. This codes for CASSRGAEGYTF.

The rearrangement joins TRBV28 to TRBJ2-7; 11 bases map to TRBD1. Germline V gene data show CDR1 as MDHEN and CDR2 as SYDVKM. The ends lost 8 bases at V and 2 bases at J; junction bases unmatched: 2. The CDR3 covers 13 residues. CDR3 amino acids: CASGTGGAYEQYF. CDR3 DNA: TGTGCCAGCGGGACAGGGGGAGCCTACGAGCAGTACTTC.

This rearrangement joins TRBV27 to TRBJ2-1; D unresolved. Trimming shortened V by 3 bases and J by 9 bases, and 12 bases separated the two germline ends. Germline V gene data show CDR1 as MNHEY and CDR2 as SMNVEV (reference sequence). This CDR3 has 13 residues. The CDR3 region is CASSFGRVGEQFF. The CDR3 DNA reads as TGTGCCAGCAGTTTTGGAAGGGTAGGTGAGCAGTTCTTC.

This chain uses TRBV15 with TRBJ2-5; tentatively, D is TRBD1 (5 bases). The length of the CDR3 is 15 residues. V gave up 1 base and J gave up 2 bases, with 11 bases separating them. CDR1 and CDR2 (germline): LNHNV, YYDKDF (reference sequence). The CDR3, as DNA: TGTGCCACCAGCAGAGGGGCAGGGCTACAAGAGACCCAGTACTTC. Protein: CATSRGAGLQETQYF.

The chain uses TRBV6-5 and TRBJ1-1; weak D call: TRBD1 (6 bases). In germline, CDR1 is MNHEY, CDR2 SVGAGI. This CDR3 contains 15 residues. The ends were cut back, 4 bases at V and 3 bases at J, with 15 bases in the middle. The CDR3 nucleotides are TGTGCCAGCAGTTTAGGGACACTTAAGCACACTGAAGCTTTCTTT. Translating gives CASSLGTLKHTEAFF.

This clone was picked up one time. V usage is TRBV19 and J usage is TRBJ1-4; 7 nucleotides line up with TRBD1. This CDR3 is built from 15 residues. The V gene's germline CDR1 is LNHDA and CDR2 SQIVND (reference sequence). Trimming cost V 3 bases and J 4 bases; bases outside gene matches: 5. CDR3 nucleotide sequence: TGTGCCAGTAGTATCTTCAGGGGGAATAATGAAAAACTGTTTTTT. It specifies CASSIFRGNNEKLFF.

The chain combines TRBV7-7 with TRBJ2-5; 8 bases line up with TRBD2. The V and J ends lost 2 bases and 4 bases, in that order; junction bases with no gene match: 9. Germline CDR1 and CDR2: SSHAT and FNYEAQ (reference sequence). This CDR3 is built from 16 residues. The CDR3 spells CASSLSTSGTGETQYF. CDR3 coding DNA: TGTGCCAGCAGCTTAAGTACTAGCGGCACGGGAGAGACCCAGTACTTC.

The chain is built from TRBV5-6 and TRBJ1-2; D is unresolved. CDR3 length: 12 amino acids. From germline, CDR1 is SGHDT and CDR2 YYEEEE. Trimming shortened V by 7 bases and J by 4 bases, and 11 bases separated the two germline ends. The CDR3 DNA follows: TGTGCCAGCGTGGGTATTGGCTATGGCTACACCTTC. Translating it yields CASVGIGYGYTF. The entire variable domain, with the rest obtained from reference TRBV5-6 and TRBJ1-2, is as follows: DAGVTQSPTHLIKTRGQQVTLRCSPKSGHDTVSWYQQALGQGPQFIFQYYEEEERQRGNFPDRFSGHQFPNYSSELNVNALLLGDSALYLCASVGIGYGYTFGSGTRLTVV.

This chain uses TRBV6-5 with TRBJ2-5; D not certain. The CDR3 is made up of 13 amino acids. V was clipped by 2 bases and J by 3 bases, with 7 bases between them. CDR1 is MNHEY, CDR2 SVGAGI, per germline. CDR3 amino acids: CASSYAPKETQYF. The CDR3, as DNA: TGTGCCAGCAGTTACGCCCCGAAAGAGACCCAGTACTTC.

The chain carries TRBV6-6 and TRBJ2-7; weak D call: TRBD1 (6 bases). CDR1 is MNHNY, CDR2 SVGAGI, per germline (reference sequence). CDR3 length: 13 residues. Trimming took off 5 bases at V and 3 bases at J, with 11 bases between the two ends. The CDR3 reads CASSRGSGYEQYF. CDR3 nucleotides: TGTGCCAGCAGTAGGGGGTCTGGCTACGAGCAGTACTTC.

The chain has TRBV9 and TRBJ2-3; TRBD2 might be the D (5 bases). Germline V gives CDR1 SGDLS, CDR2 YYNGEE. The CDR3 has 14 amino acids. V lost 4 bases, J lost 3 bases, and 12 bases lay in between. The CDR3 spells CASSPRPGTDTQYF. CDR3 nucleotide sequence: TGTGCCAGCAGCCCCAGACCGGGGACAGATACGCAGTATTTT.

The chain is built from TRBV30 and TRBJ2-1; D perhaps matches TRBD2 (6 bases). Germline V CDR1 and CDR2: GTSNPN, SVGIG (reference sequence). The germline V and J ends were trimmed by 1 base and 7 bases, with 26 bases remaining between them. This CDR3 is built from 18 residues. The CDR3 DNA is TGTGCCTGGAGTGGTTCGGTTGCGGGCCCCTCCGGAGGGAATGAGCAGTTCTTC. The encoded protein is CAWSGSVAGPSGGNEQFF.

The V and J genes are TRBV6-5 and TRBJ2-7; 11 positions match TRBD1. CDR1 is MNHEY, CDR2 SVGAGI, per germline. Trimming took 4 bases from V and 3 from J; bases not matched to a gene: 5. This CDR3 has 15 amino acids. This chain's CDR3 is CASSSLGQGGYEQYF. Written as DNA, the CDR3 is TGTGCCAGCAGTTCCCTGGGACAGGGGGGCTACGAGCAGTACTTC.

The chain is built from TRBV5-6 and TRBJ2-7, with unresolved D. The V gene's germline CDR1 is SGHDT and CDR2 YYEEEE. The V gene lost 2 bases and the J gene lost 4 bases, with 7 bases spanning the gap. This CDR3 is built from 12 residues. In DNA, the CDR3 is TGTGCCAGCAGCTTCACACGGTACGAGCAGTACTTC. Its translation: CASSFTRYEQYF.

The DNA of the CDR3 is TGTGCCTGGAGTCTACAGATCGACAGGGGGCTTATTTCACCCCTCCACTTT. Its protein is CAWSLQIDRGLISPLHF. V gene TRBV30 combines with J gene TRBJ1-6; 10 nucleotides line up with TRBD1. Looked up from germline, CDR1 is GTSNPN and CDR2 is SVGIG (reference sequence). Trimming at V came to 2 bases and at J to 9 bases, leaving 13 bases not matched to a gene. This CDR3 contains 17 residues.

The rearrangement uses TRBV27 and TRBJ1-5, with TRBD1 matching over 7 bases. V was clipped by 3 bases and J by 4 bases; unmatched bases: 3. Germline CDR1 and CDR2: MNHEY and SMNVEV (reference sequence). The CDR3 has 14 amino acids. In DNA form, the CDR3 reads TGTGCCAGCAGTTTCCTGGGACAGAATCAGCCCCAGCATTTT. Encoded protein: CASSFLGQNQPQHF.

The chain joins TRBV7-2 to TRBJ1-3, with 8 nucleotides matching TRBD1. This CDR3 contains 15 residues. The V and J ends lost 5 bases and 2 bases, in that order; junction bases with no gene match: 5. CDR1 and CDR2 (germline): SGHTA, FQGNSA. The CDR3, as DNA: TGTGCCAGCAGCGCGGCGACAGGGGCTGGAAACACCATATATTTT. It encodes CASSAATGAGNTIYF.

This chain uses TRBV9 with TRBJ2-1; tentatively, D is TRBD2 (5 bases). The CDR3 is 12 amino acids. Germline CDR1 is SGDLS and CDR2 is YYNGEE. Trimming cost V 6 bases and J 9 bases, with 13 bases left between them. The CDR3 loop reads CASIGGRGEQFF. DNA of the CDR3: TGTGCCAGCATCGGCGGACGGGGTGAGCAGTTCTTC.

This chain joins TRBV2 and TRBJ2-7; TRBD1 matches 7 bases. CDR3 length: 17 amino acids. V dropped 6 bases and J dropped 2; count of bases not matched to a gene: 16. Germline values: CDR1 SNHLY, CDR2 FYNNEI. DNA for the CDR3: TGTGCCAGCAGCCGGGAAAAGAGGGGGCCCCTACCCTACGAGCAGTACTTC. Protein sequence: CASSREKRGPLPYEQYF.

The chain has TRBV2 and TRBJ2-7; 7 bases line up with TRBD2. CDR1 is SNHLY, CDR2 FYNNEI, per germline. CDR3 size: 15 residues. The V and J ends lost 1 base and 5 bases, in that order; junction bases with no gene match: 8. The DNA of the CDR3 is TGTGCCAGCAGTGAAGAGGGCAGGGAGGGTCACGAGCAGTACTTC. This gives the protein CASSEEGREGHEQYF.

The V gene is TRBV2, the J gene TRBJ1-5; tentative D call: TRBD1 (6 bases). From germline, CDR1 is SNHLY and CDR2 FYNNEI. Trimming removed 7 bases at V and 1 base at J, with 8 bases between. The CDR3 has 13 amino acids. CDR3: CASTGQSNQPQHF. CDR3 sequence (DNA): TGTGCCAGCACCGGACAGAGCAATCAGCCCCAGCATTTT.

The chain combines TRBV7-2 with TRBJ1-6, with D tentatively TRBD1 (5 bases). Germline CDR1 reads SGHTA; CDR2 reads FQGNSA. The CDR3 extends over 15 amino acids. Trimming shortened V by 2 bases and J by 8 bases, and 13 bases separated the two germline ends. The CDR3 region has the DNA TGTGCCAGCAGCTTAAGGGAGGCCAGGGATTCACCCCTCCACTTT. Translation: CASSLREARDSPLHF.